This T cell receptor beta chain came from a study of blood T cell repertoires in COVID-19. TCRdb's table, derived via immunoSEQ multiplex PCR, lists solely in-frame clones and lacks some. The table records some 200,000 clones, about nine tenths of them present only once. V lost 4 bases and J 2 bases, leaving 3 bases between the germline ends. Germline V lookup: CDR1 LGHDT, CDR2 YNNKEL (reference sequence). The CDR3 contains 11 residues. The chain is built from TRBV3-1 (or the pseudogene TRBV3-2) and TRBJ2-7; D not certain. The sequence came from a woman aged 30 to 39 who had recovered from COVID-19. Sequenced: PBMCs or T cells enriched from blood (not recorded which). The DNA of the CDR3 is TGTGCCAGCAGCCGAGCCTACGAGCAGTACTTC. Its protein is CASSRAYEQYF.